This TCR beta chain was captured in a study of cytomegalovirus exposure and HLA in healthy donors. Across the whole study: Clustering assigned 70% to 85% of the roughly 400 genotyped donors to the Caucasian-associated ancestry cluster.

Study-wide results and caveats: In a later analysis, HLA-associated TCR beta chains were more clonally expanded than equally common others. Among the sequence variants, a highly shared cluster was likely an artifact of sequencing.

With regard to this clone: As yet, its antigen is unknown.

A multiplex PCR was run with 60 Vbeta primers and 13 Jbeta primers. Data came from immunoSEQ multiplex PCR; TCRdb stores just in-frame clones and leaves some out. In total, the table holds just over 80,000 clones. The sequenced sample was PBMCs. This TCR was recovered from a woman aged 25 to 39 in good health and CMV-seronegative.

The CDR3 loop is CASSAQGPGYEQYF. DNA of the CDR3: TGTGCCAGCAGCGCACAGGGTCCAGGGTACGAGCAGTACTTC. V is TRBV7-9 and J is TRBJ2-7, with TRBD1 as a possible D gene (6 bases). Between the trimmed V and J ends, which lost 5 bases and 4 bases, there was a span of 15 bases. Germline V CDR1 and CDR2: SEHNR, FQNEAQ (reference sequence). CDR3 size: 14 residues.